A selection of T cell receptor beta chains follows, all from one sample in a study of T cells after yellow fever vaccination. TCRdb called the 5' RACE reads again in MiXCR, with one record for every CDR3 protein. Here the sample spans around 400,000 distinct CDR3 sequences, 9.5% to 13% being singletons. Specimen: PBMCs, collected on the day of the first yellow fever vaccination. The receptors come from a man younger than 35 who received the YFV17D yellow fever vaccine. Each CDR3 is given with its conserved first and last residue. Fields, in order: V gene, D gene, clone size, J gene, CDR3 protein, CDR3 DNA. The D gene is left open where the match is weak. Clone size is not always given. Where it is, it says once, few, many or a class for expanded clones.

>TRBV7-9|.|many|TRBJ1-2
CASSLGTGSATYGYTF
TGTGCCAGCAGCCTTGGGACCGGGTCCGCAACCTATGGCTACACCTTC
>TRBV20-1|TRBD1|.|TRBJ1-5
CSARDGAGGSNQPQHF
TGCAGTGCTAGAGATGGGGCAGGGGGCAGCAATCAGCCCCAGCATTTT
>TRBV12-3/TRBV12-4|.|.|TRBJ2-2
CASSTPLPGVGTGELFF
TGTGCCAGCAGTACGCCCCTGCCGGGCGTCGGCACCGGGGAGCTGTTTTTT
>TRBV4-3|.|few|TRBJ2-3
CASSQGSGTDTQYF
TGCGCCAGCAGCCAAGGAAGTGGTACAGATACGCAGTATTTT
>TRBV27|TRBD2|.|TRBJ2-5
CASRLSGGEETQYF
TGTGCCAGCAGACTAAGCGGGGGGGAAGAGACCCAGTACTTC
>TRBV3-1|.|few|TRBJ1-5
CASSQADGRGLDQPQHF
TGTGCCAGCAGCCAAGCCGACGGCAGGGGTCTGGATCAGCCCCAGCATTTT
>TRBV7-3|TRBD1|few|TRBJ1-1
CASSLMGTGSEAFF
TGTGCCAGCAGCTTAATGGGGACAGGGTCTGAAGCTTTCTTT
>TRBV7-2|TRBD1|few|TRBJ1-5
CASRTGGAGQPQHF
TGTGCCAGCAGAACAGGGGGCGCGGGGCAGCCCCAGCATTTT
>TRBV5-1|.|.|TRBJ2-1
CASSLGQSVPNEQFF
TGCGCCAGCAGCTTGGGACAGAGCGTCCCCAATGAGCAGTTCTTC
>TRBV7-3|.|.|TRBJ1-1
CASSLTAGTGTEAFF
TGTGCCAGCAGCCTGACCGCCGGGACTGGCACTGAAGCTTTCTTT
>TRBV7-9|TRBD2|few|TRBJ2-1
CASSLAGLAGYNEQFF
TGTGCCAGCAGCTTAGCCGGGCTAGCGGGCTACAATGAGCAGTTCTTC
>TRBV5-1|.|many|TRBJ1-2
CASSFSMGNYGYTF
TGCGCCAGCAGCTTTTCTATGGGTAACTATGGCTACACCTTC
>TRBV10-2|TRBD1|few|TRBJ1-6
CASSPGTANSPLHF
TGCGCCAGCAGCCCCGGGACAGCTAATTCACCCCTCCACTTT
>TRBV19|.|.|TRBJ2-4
CASSIDGRRYSGNIQYF
TGTGCCAGTAGTATAGATGGGAGGCGATACTCGGGGAACATTCAGTACTTC
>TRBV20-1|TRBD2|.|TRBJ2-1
CSARGLLAGGYNEQFF
TGCAGTGCTAGAGGCCTCCTAGCGGGGGGCTACAATGAGCAGTTCTTC
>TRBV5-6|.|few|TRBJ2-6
CASSLSVPRAGANVLTF
TGTGCCAGCAGCTTATCGGTCCCGAGGGCTGGGGCCAACGTCCTGACTTTC
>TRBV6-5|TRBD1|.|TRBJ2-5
CASTNSFGTEETQYF
TGTGCCAGCACTAACTCTTTCGGGACAGAAGAGACCCAGTACTTC
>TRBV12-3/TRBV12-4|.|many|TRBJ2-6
CASSLFNPGANVLTF
TGTGCCAGCAGTTTATTCAACCCCGGGGCCAACGTCCTGACTTTC
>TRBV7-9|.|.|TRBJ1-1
CASSPRGGIEAFF
TGTGCCAGCAGCCCGAGAGGAGGGATTGAAGCTTTCTTT
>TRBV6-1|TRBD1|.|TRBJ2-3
CAIKNSRGRTDTQYF
TGTGCCATCAAGAATTCCAGGGGGCGCACAGATACGCAGTATTTT
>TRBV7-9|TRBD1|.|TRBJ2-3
CASGDSAFGTDTQYF
TGTGCCAGCGGGGACAGTGCGTTTGGGACAGATACGCAGTATTTT
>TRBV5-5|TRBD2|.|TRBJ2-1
CASSRGLAGEQFF
TGTGCCAGCAGCAGAGGACTAGCGGGGGAGCAGTTCTTC
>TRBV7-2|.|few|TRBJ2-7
CASSLVEGGDSTYEQYF
TGTGCCAGCAGCTTAGTAGAAGGTGGTGACAGCACCTACGAGCAGTACTTC
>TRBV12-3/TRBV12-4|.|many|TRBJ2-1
CASSFQGYEQFF
TGTGCCAGCAGTTTCCAAGGGTATGAGCAGTTCTTC
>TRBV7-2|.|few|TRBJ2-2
CASSLVRLAFSTGELFF
TGTGCCAGCAGCTTAGTCCGGCTAGCGTTCAGCACCGGGGAGCTGTTTTTT
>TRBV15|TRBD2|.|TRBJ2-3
CATSRGLAGDTDTQYF
TGTGCCACCAGCAGAGGACTAGCGGGGGACACAGATACGCAGTATTTT
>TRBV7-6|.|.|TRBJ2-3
CASSPQNGWDTQYF
TGTGCCAGCAGCCCCCAAAATGGGTGGGATACGCAGTATTTT
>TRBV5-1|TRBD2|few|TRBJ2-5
CASSFTGLAGGQQETQYF
TGCGCCAGCAGCTTCACAGGGCTAGCGGGGGGCCAGCAAGAGACCCAGTACTTC
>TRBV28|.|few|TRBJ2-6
CASSTFLGANVLTF
TGTGCCAGCAGTACGTTCCTTGGGGCCAACGTCCTGACTTTC
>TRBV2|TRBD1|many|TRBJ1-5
CASSEWETGASTQHF
TGTGCCAGCAGTGAATGGGAGACAGGGGCCTCTACCCAGCATTTT
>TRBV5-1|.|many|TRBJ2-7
CASSLPDSLYEQYF
TGCGCCAGCAGTCTCCCGGACTCCCTCTACGAGCAGTACTTC
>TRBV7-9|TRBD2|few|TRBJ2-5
CASSPGLAGKETQYF
TGTGCCAGCAGCCCGGGACTAGCGGGGAAGGAGACCCAGTACTTC
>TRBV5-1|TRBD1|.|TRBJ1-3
CASRAGTAGSGNTIYF
TGCGCCAGCAGGGCCGGGACAGCCGGCTCTGGAAACACCATATATTTT
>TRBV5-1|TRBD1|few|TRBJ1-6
CASSLGDRNSPLHF
TGCGCCAGCAGCTTGGGGGACAGGAATTCACCCCTCCACTTT
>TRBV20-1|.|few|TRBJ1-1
CSALQLNTEAFF
TGCAGTGCTTTACAGTTGAACACTGAAGCTTTCTTT
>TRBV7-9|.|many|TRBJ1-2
CASSPRDIHYGYTF
TGTGCCAGCAGCCCGAGGGACATCCATTATGGCTACACCTTC
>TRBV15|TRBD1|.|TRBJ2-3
CATSRARGLTDTQYF
TGTGCCACCAGCAGAGCTAGGGGGCTAACAGATACGCAGTATTTT
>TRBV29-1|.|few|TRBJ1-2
CSVFPSKANYGYTF
TGCAGCGTTTTCCCATCCAAGGCTAACTATGGCTACACCTTC
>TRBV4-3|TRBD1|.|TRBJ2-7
CASSPGQGWSYEQYF
TGCGCCAGCAGCCCAGGACAGGGATGGAGCTACGAGCAGTACTTC
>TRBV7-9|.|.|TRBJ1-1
CASSFRRTDPRNTEAFF
TGTGCCAGCAGCTTTCGTAGGACAGACCCTAGGAACACTGAAGCTTTCTTT
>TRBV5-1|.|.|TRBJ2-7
CASSPVGLTYEQYF
TGCGCCAGCAGCCCGGTGGGCCTCACCTACGAGCAGTACTTC
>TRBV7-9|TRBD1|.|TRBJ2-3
CASSSGTGGFTDTQYF
TGTGCCAGCAGCTCCGGGACAGGGGGCTTTACAGATACGCAGTATTTT
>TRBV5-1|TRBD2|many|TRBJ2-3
CASSLGPLAGRTDTQYF
TGCGCCAGCAGCTTGGGGCCCCTAGCGGGACGCACAGATACGCAGTATTTT
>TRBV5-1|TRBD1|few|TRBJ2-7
CASSLGQGAHEQYF
TGCGCCAGCAGCTTGGGCCAGGGGGCCCACGAGCAGTACTTC
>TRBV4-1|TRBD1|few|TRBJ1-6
CASSQGNRGFSPLHF
TGCGCCAGCAGCCAAGGTAACAGGGGTTTTTCACCCCTCCACTTT
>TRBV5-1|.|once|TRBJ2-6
CASREPGANVLTF
TGCGCCAGCAGAGAACCTGGGGCCAACGTCCTGACTTTC
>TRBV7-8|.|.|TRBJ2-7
CASSLVSTYEQYF
TGTGCCAGCAGCTTAGTGTCAACCTACGAGCAGTACTTC
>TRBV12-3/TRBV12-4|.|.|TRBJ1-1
CATRQGRGDTEAFF
TGTGCCACCAGGCAGGGGAGGGGAGACACTGAAGCTTTCTTT
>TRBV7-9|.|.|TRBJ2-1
CASSPWATQSHEQFF
TGTGCCAGCAGCCCATGGGCCACTCAGTCCCATGAGCAGTTCTTC
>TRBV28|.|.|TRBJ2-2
CASQSPAGPTGELFF
TGTGCCAGCCAATCCCCTGCGGGGCCCACCGGGGAGCTGTTTTTT
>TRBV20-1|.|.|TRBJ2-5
CSAREGQTQYF
TGCAGTGCTAGAGAGGGGCAGACCCAGTACTTC
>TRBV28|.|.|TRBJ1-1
CASSPVGTLSEAFF
TGTGCCAGCAGTCCGGTAGGGACGCTTAGTGAAGCTTTCTTT
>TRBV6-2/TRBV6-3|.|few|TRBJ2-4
CASSSLTRAKNIQYF
TGTGCCAGCAGCTCCCTGACAAGAGCCAAAAACATTCAGTACTTC
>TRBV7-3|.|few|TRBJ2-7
CASSQWGTFCFYEQYF
TGTGCCAGCAGCCAATGGGGGACATTCTGTTTCTACGAGCAGTACTTC
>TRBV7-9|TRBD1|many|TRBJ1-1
CASSSFATGDTEAFF
TGTGCCAGCAGCTCATTTGCTACAGGGGACACTGAAGCTTTCTTT
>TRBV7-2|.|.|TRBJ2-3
CASSTGLSTDTQYF
TGTGCCAGCAGCACGGGACTTAGCACAGATACGCAGTATTTT
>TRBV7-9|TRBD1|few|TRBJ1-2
CASSPGRGLHYGYTF
TGTGCCAGCAGCCCCGGCAGGGGGCTTCACTATGGCTACACCTTC
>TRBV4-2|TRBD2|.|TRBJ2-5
CASSQVERGWIQETQYF
TGTGCCAGCAGCCAGGTCGAGCGGGGGTGGATTCAAGAGACCCAGTACTTC